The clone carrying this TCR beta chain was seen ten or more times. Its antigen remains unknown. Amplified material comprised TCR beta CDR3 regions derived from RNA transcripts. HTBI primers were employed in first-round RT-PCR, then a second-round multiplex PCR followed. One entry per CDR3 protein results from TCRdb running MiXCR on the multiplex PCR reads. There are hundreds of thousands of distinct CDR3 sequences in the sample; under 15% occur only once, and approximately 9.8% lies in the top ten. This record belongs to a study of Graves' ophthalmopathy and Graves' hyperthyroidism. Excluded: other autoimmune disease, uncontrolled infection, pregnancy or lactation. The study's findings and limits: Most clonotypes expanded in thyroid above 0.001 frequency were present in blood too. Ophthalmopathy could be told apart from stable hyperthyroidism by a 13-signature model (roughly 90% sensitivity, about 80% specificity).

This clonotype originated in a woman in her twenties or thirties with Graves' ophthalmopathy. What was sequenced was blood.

The CDR3, as DNA: TGCAGCGTGGAAAAGGGGAGCACTGAAGCTTTCTTT. Amino acid sequence: CSVEKGSTEAFF. The V call is TRBV29-1, the J call TRBJ1-1; weak D call: TRBD1 (5 bases). The CDR3 sequence is 12 residues long. Germline V gene lookup returns CDR1 SQVTM and CDR2 ANQGSEA. Trimming removed 6 bases from V and 4 bases from J, with 12 bases in between.